Presented here are 23 T cell receptor beta chains from one specimen sequenced in a study of radiotherapy plus CTLA-4 blockade in lung cancer. Repertoires were generated with immunoSEQ multiplex PCR, while TCRdb's copy carries only in-frame clones and drops some. The sample yields 35,000 to 55,000 clones, roughly 67% seen once. Sequenced material: peripheral blood, taken from a patient treated with radiotherapy plus ipilimumab. Receptors were obtained from a human donor with non-small cell lung cancer who had a partial response to radiotherapy plus ipilimumab.

As DNA, the CDR3 is TGTGCCAGTAGCCACCCCGGGGGAGCTGGGGCCAACGTCCTGACTTTC. Residues: CASSHPGGAGANVLTF. The V call is TRBV19, the J call TRBJ2-6; maybe TRBD2 (6 bases). The CDR3 loop spans 16 amino acids. The V end lost 6 bases, the J end lost 2 bases, and 14 bases lay between the germline ends. The germline gives CDR1 LNHDA, CDR2 SQIVND (reference sequence).

This clone was detected once. The chain is built from TRBV5-6 and TRBJ2-3; weak D call: TRBD2 (6 bases). The germline V gene encodes CDR1 SGHDT and CDR2 YYEEEE. The CDR3 covers 16 residues. V lost 4 bases and J 2 bases, leaving 17 bases between the germline ends. The CDR3 bases are TGTGCCAGCAGCCCCGGCCGGGGGACCTACACAGATACGCAGTATTTT. It is translated as CASSPGRGTYTDTQYF.

This clone came up a few times. This chain links TRBV5-4 with TRBJ1-6; no clear D gene. Between the trimmed V and J ends, which lost 5 bases and 10 bases, there was a span of 19 bases. In germline, CDR1 is SGHNT, CDR2 YYREEE (reference sequence). The CDR3 runs to 15 residues. In DNA, the CDR3 is TGTGCCAGCAGGTCCGGGAACTCAGGAGAATCACCCCTCCACTTT. This gives the protein CASRSGNSGESPLHF.

The genes are TRBV29-1 and TRBJ2-5, with D perhaps TRBD2 (6 bases). The J call may not be correct, given that the DNA end is closer to TRBJ2-7. CDR1 and CDR2 from the germline V gene are SQVTM and ANQGSEA. There are 12 residues in the CDR3. The CDR3 sequence: CSVELASYEQYF. Here the CDR3 DNA reads TGCAGCGTTGAACTAGCGAGCTACGAGCAGTACTTC.

In this sample, this clone turned up a few times. V usage is TRBV2 and J usage is TRBJ1-2; 10 bases match TRBD1. The V and J ends lost 8 bases and 6 bases, in that order; junction bases with no gene match: 6. CDR3 length: 13 amino acids. CDR1 is SNHLY, CDR2 FYNNEI, per germline. The CDR3, as DNA: TGTGCCAGCTACCGGGACAGGGGAGATGGCTACACCTTC. Protein product: CASYRDRGDGYTF. Complete variable domain (other parts from reference TRBV2 and TRBJ1-2): EPEVTQTPSHQVTQMGQEVILRCVPISNHLYFYWYRQILGQKVEFLVSFYNNEISEKSEIFDDQFSVERPDGSNFTLKIRSTKLEDSAMYFCASYRDRGDGYTFGSGTRLTVV.

This chain links TRBV29-1 with TRBJ2-5; D not resolved. CDR3 length: 11 residues. With 7 bases removed from V and 4 bases from J, the gap between germline ends came to 10 bases. CDR1 is SQVTM and CDR2 is ANQGSEA in the germline V gene. CDR3 in amino acids: CSALERETQYF. CDR3 coding DNA: TGCAGCGCCCTCGAGAGAGAGACCCAGTACTTC.

The chain carries TRBV18 and TRBJ1-2; a possible D gene is TRBD1 (5 bases). Germline lookup yields CDR1 KGHSH and CDR2 LQKENI. V lost 3 bases, J lost 1 base, and 9 bases lay in between. This CDR3 comprises 14 residues. This CDR3 reads CASSPQGNNYGYTF. The CDR3 coding sequence is TGTGCCAGCTCACCGCAGGGTAATAACTATGGCTACACCTTC.

This clone has just a few counts. The V call is TRBV7-2, the J call TRBJ2-2, with TRBD2 matching over 7 bases. Germline assignment: CDR1 SGHTA and CDR2 FQGNSA. The CDR3 extends over 17 amino acids. The ends lost 4 bases at V and 5 bases at J; junction bases unmatched: 13. The CDR3 spells CASSSGMGRDGTGELFF. The DNA of the CDR3 is TGTGCCAGCAGCTCGGGAATGGGGAGGGATGGAACCGGGGAGCTGTTTTTT. Supplemented by reference TRBV7-2 and TRBJ2-2, the full variable domain reads GAGVSQSPSNKVTEKGKDVELRCDPISGHTALYWYRQSLGQGLEFLIYFQGNSAPDKSGLPSDRFSAERTGGSVSTLTIQRTQQEDSAVYLCASSSGMGRDGTGELFFGEGSRLTVL.

The rearrangement links TRBV7-3 to TRBJ2-1; TRBD2 agrees at 13 bases. V trimming: 5 bases; J trimming: 6 bases; junction bases outside the gene matches: 10. CDR1 and CDR2 (germline): SGHTA, FQGTGA. This CDR3 has 17 amino acids. The CDR3 DNA reads TGTGCCAGCAGCGCCTTGCCGGGACTAGCGGGGCTCAATGAGCAGTTCTTC. This encodes CASSALPGLAGLNEQFF. The variable domain in full, completed from reference TRBV7-3 and TRBJ2-1, reads GAGVSQTPSNKVTEKGKYVELRCDPISGHTALYWYRQSLGQGPEFLIYFQGTGAADDSGLPNDRFFAVRPEGSVSTLKIQRTERGDSAVYLCASSALPGLAGLNEQFFGPGTRLTVL.

This clone has more than one count but fewer than ten. The rearrangement links TRBV19 to TRBJ2-7, with TRBD2 matching over 9 bases. This CDR3 is 13 amino acids long. V trimming: 3 bases; J trimming: 4 bases; junction bases outside the gene matches: 1. CDR1 and CDR2 (germline): LNHDA, SQIVND (reference sequence). The CDR3 reads CASSITSGYEQYF. The CDR3 DNA sequence: TGTGCCAGTAGTATCACTAGCGGGTACGAGCAGTACTTC.

This clone showed up just a few times. This chain links TRBV5-1 with TRBJ2-3; 7 bases fit TRBD2. Germline loops: CDR1 SGHRS, CDR2 YFSETQ. J was trimmed by 6 bases and V by 7 bases; bases with no gene match: 11. There are 14 residues in the CDR3. The CDR3 DNA is TGCGCCAGCGGGGAGGGGAGTTTCCTGGATACGCAGTATTTT. It yields the protein CASGEGSFLDTQYF. Full variable domain (rest looked up from reference TRBV5-1 and TRBJ2-3): KAGVTQTPRYLIKTRGQQVTLSCSPISGHRSVSWYQQTPGQGLQFLFEYFSETQRNKGNFPGRFSGRQFSNSRSEMNVSTLELGDSALYLCASGEGSFLDTQYFGPGTRLTVL.

The chain carries TRBV30 and TRBJ1-3, with D hard to call. CDR1 and CDR2 from the germline V gene are GTSNPN and SVGIG (reference sequence). With 2 bases removed from V and 7 bases from J, the gap between germline ends came to 9 bases. This CDR3 contains 12 residues. This CDR3 is CAWSPPGNTIYF. CDR3 in DNA: TGTGCCTGGAGTCCCCCCGGGAACACCATATATTTT.

The chain joins TRBV5-1 to TRBJ2-2; 7 nucleotides match TRBD1. V lost 4 bases and J lost 3; bases outside the gene matches: 6. Germline CDR1 SGHRS, CDR2 YFSETQ. The CDR3 has 15 residues. CDR3 bases: TGCGCCAGCAGCCCCACTACAGGGGACACCGGGGAGCTGTTTTTT. Amino acids: CASSPTTGDTGELFF.

This clone was recorded many times. The J gene is TRBJ1-3, the V gene TRBV5-8; unclear D gene. The CDR3 covers 14 residues. Trimming removed 4 bases at V and 2 bases at J, with 10 bases between. Germline CDR1 and CDR2: SGHTS and YDEGEE. CDR3 protein: CASSPRLAGNTIYF. CDR3 nucleotides: TGTGCCAGCAGCCCTAGGTTGGCTGGAAACACCATATATTTT.

This clone was counted only a few times. The chain employs TRBV11-3 and TRBJ2-7; tentative D call: TRBD2 (5 bases). Germline-derived CDR1 and CDR2 are SGHNT and YENEEA. V dropped 5 bases and J dropped 0 bases, with 5 bases sitting between them. The length of the CDR3 is 12 residues. Written as DNA, the CDR3 is TGTGCCAGCAGCGCGGGCTCCTACGAGCAGTACTTC. Its translation is CASSAGSYEQYF.

The chain has TRBV7-3 and TRBJ1-2, with TRBD1 identical over 8 bases. The germline gives CDR1 SGHTA, CDR2 FQGTGA. This CDR3 is 13 amino acids long. V lost 3 bases to trimming and J lost 8 bases; unmatched junction nucleotides: 5. CDR3 bases: TGTGCCAGCAGCTTCCGGGACAGGAAAGGCTACACCTTC. Residues: CASSFRDRKGYTF.

The chain carries TRBV18 and TRBJ2-7, with 7 positions matching TRBD2. After removal of 3 bases from V and 3 bases from J, the junction contained 5 bases not matched to a gene. Germline CDR1 is KGHSH and CDR2 is LQKENI. CDR3 length equals 14 residues. The CDR3 is CASSPKRDYYEQYF. In DNA form, the CDR3 reads TGTGCCAGCTCACCGAAAAGGGACTACTACGAGCAGTACTTC.

The chain employs TRBV19 and TRBJ2-1, with TRBD2 matching over 14 bases. The CDR3 length is 16 residues. Germline CDR1 and CDR2: LNHDA and SQIVND (reference sequence). The V and J ends lost 4 bases and 3 bases, in that order; junction bases with no gene match: 2. This CDR3 is CASSTGLAGGYNEQFF. The CDR3 DNA follows: TGTGCCAGTAGTACTGGACTAGCGGGGGGCTACAATGAGCAGTTCTTC.

The V call is TRBV18, the J call TRBJ1-1; D gene unclear. The germline V and J ends were trimmed by 2 bases and 0 bases, with 7 bases remaining between them. There are 14 residues in the CDR3. Germline V lookup: CDR1 KGHSH, CDR2 LQKENI. Here the CDR3 DNA reads TGTGCCAGCTCACCATTAGAGTTGAACACTGAAGCTTTCTTT. Its protein product is CASSPLELNTEAFF.

This clone was detected only once. The V call is TRBV12-5, the J call TRBJ1-6; TRBD1 aligns across 7 bases. V trimming: 2 bases; J trimming: 6 bases; junction bases outside the gene matches: 10. This CDR3 has 17 residues. Germline V gives CDR1 LGHNT, CDR2 FRNRAP. CDR3 sequence reads: CASGLKTGTVLNSPLHF. CDR3 nucleotides: TGTGCTAGTGGTTTGAAAACCGGGACAGTGCTTAATTCACCCCTCCACTTT.

J is TRBJ2-3 and V is TRBV9; D may be TRBD2 (5 bases). Deletions cut 0 bases from V and 3 bases from J, with 5 bases between. Germline lookup yields CDR1 SGDLS and CDR2 YYNGEE. The CDR3 has 13 residues. CDR3 DNA: TGTGCCAGCAGCGTAGGAGGGACAGATACGCAGTATTTT. This sequence encodes CASSVGGTDTQYF.

The chain combines TRBV5-1 with TRBJ1-5; D unclear. V lost 1 base, J lost 9 bases, and 11 bases lay in between. The CDR3 length is 13 residues. Germline assignment: CDR1 SGHRS and CDR2 YFSETQ. CDR3 amino acids: CASSLIPTGPQHF. The CDR3 coding sequence is TGCGCCAGCAGCTTGATCCCAACCGGGCCCCAGCATTTT.

V usage is TRBV29-1 and J usage is TRBJ2-2, with D perhaps TRBD2 (6 bases). CDR1 is SQVTM and CDR2 is ANQGSEA in the germline V gene. The V end was cut by 4 bases, the J end by 7 bases, with 10 bases between. There are 12 residues in the CDR3. The CDR3 DNA reads TGCAGCGTTGGACTAGGACACGGGGAGCTGTTTTTT. It codes for CSVGLGHGELFF.